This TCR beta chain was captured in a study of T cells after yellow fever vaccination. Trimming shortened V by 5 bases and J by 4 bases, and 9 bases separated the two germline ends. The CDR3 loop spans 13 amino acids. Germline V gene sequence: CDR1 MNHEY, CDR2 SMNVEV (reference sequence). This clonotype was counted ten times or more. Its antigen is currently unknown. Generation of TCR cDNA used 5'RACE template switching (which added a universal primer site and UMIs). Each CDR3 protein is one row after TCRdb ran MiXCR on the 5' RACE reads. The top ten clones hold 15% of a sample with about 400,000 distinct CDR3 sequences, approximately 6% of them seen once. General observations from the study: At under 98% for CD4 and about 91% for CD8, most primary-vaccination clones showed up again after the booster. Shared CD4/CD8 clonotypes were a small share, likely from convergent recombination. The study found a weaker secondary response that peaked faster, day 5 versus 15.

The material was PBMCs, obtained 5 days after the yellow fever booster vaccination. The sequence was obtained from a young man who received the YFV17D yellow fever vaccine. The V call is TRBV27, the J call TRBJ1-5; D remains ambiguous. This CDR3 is CASSPSLNQPQHF. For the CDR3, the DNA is TGTGCCAGCAGTCCCTCCCTGAATCAGCCCCAGCATTTT.